One TCR beta chain is described in this entry. Its antigen is not known. Time point denoted: late sampling 161 to 241 days after vaccination in a few convalescent patients. The treatment was: roughly nine-day PBMC culture with coronavirus spike peptide pools or control peptides (ViraFEST assay). This CDR3 is built from 14 residues. The V gene's germline CDR1 is DFQATT and CDR2 SNEGSKA (reference sequence). V trimming: 3 bases; J trimming: 0 bases; junction bases outside the gene matches: 5. CD4+ T cells that had been cultured provided DNA sequenced with the Oncomine TCR Beta short-read assay. The template was genomic DNA from cultured CD4+ T cells. Each CDR3 protein is one row after TCRdb ran MiXCR on the PCR reads. The sample contains about 21,000 distinct CDR3 sequences, 42% of which appear only once. This entry is derived from a study of vaccination and CD4 T cells after COVID-19.

The chain carries TRBV20-1 and TRBJ2-7, with TRBD2 matching 7 bases. The TCR sequence derives from a human donor who had recovered from COVID-19. The specimen was CD4+ T cells from blood, cultured in vitro, collected about 7 months after SARS-CoV-2 vaccination. The CDR3 loop is CSASGGSTSYEQYF. The CDR3 DNA sequence: TGCAGTGCTAGTGGCGGGAGTACCTCCTACGAGCAGTACTTC.